This passage covers 26 T cell receptor beta chains from one sample sequenced in a study of PD-1 blockade in classical Hodgkin lymphoma. Time point given: cycle 4 day 1 (C4D1), after more than 5 weeks of nivolumab. Each patient's relapse followed autologous stem cell transplantation, and brentuximab vedotin exposure varied. Only in-frame clones appear in the TCRdb table, and some are missing; sequencing was by immunoSEQ multiplex PCR. Here the sample spans around 53,000 clones, about three quarters being singletons. The sample in question was peripheral blood mononuclear cells (PBMCs), obtained before the fourth cycle of nivolumab. These receptors originate from a human donor with classical Hodgkin lymphoma.

A word on this clone: The same CDR3 arises from other DNA sequences in this sample as well. The rearrangement uses TRBV9 and TRBJ1-3, with D unclear. This CDR3 region has 14 residues. Germline V CDR1 and CDR2: SGDLS, YYNGEE. V was trimmed by 0 bases and J by 2 bases, leaving 6 bases between them. CDR3 coding DNA: TGTGCCAGCAGCGTAGGGTTAACTGGAAACACCATATATTTT. It is translated as CASSVGLTGNTIYF.

This clone was seen only once. The V gene is TRBV6-5, the J gene TRBJ2-5; 9 bases map to TRBD2. Germline V gene data show CDR1 as MNHEY and CDR2 as SVGAGI. V shed 0 bases, J shed 5 bases, and the junction held 7 bases outside the gene matches. The CDR3 sequence is 16 residues long. CDR3 nucleotides: TGTGCCAGCAGTTACTCTTATAGCGGGAGAGGCGAGACCCAGTACTTC. It translates to CASSYSYSGRGETQYF.

The V call is TRBV18, the J call TRBJ2-7; 7 positions agree with TRBD1. Germline CDR1 and CDR2: KGHSH and LQKENI. This CDR3 region has 15 residues. V lost 6 bases, J lost 4 bases, and 12 bases stayed unmatched. CDR3 region: CASSNRHSQGYEQYF. The CDR3 region has the DNA TGTGCCAGCTCGAACAGACACTCACAGGGGTACGAGCAGTACTTC.

The V call is TRBV6-5, the J call TRBJ1-5, with D possibly matching TRBD1 (5 bases). V lost 5 bases to trimming and J lost 6 bases, with 14 bases between them. The CDR3 consists of 14 residues. The germline V gene has CDR1 MNHEY and CDR2 SVGAGI. The CDR3 region is CASSGGPGVQPQHF. The CDR3 DNA sequence: TGTGCCAGCAGTGGGGGTCCTGGGGTTCAGCCCCAGCATTTT.

The chain combines TRBV5-6 with TRBJ2-3; 9 nucleotides line up with TRBD2. V lost 4 bases, J lost 6 bases, and 18 bases stayed unmatched. CDR1 SGHDT and CDR2 YYEEEE come from the germline V gene. CDR3 length: 18 amino acids. The CDR3 DNA reads TGTGCCAGCAGCCACAACTGGGTAGCGGGAGTGGGTAAGGATACGCAGTATTTT. Translated, it gives CASSHNWVAGVGKDTQYF.

The chain is built from TRBV19 and TRBJ2-1; TRBD2 matches 8 bases. The CDR3 has 18 residues. Germline V gene data show CDR1 as LNHDA and CDR2 as SQIVND (reference sequence). V lost 3 bases to trimming and J lost 0 bases; unmatched junction nucleotides: 10. CDR3 region: CASSISWRSGSSYNEQFF. DNA for the CDR3: TGTGCCAGTAGTATCAGTTGGAGAAGCGGGAGCTCCTACAATGAGCAGTTCTTC.

This clone was detected a few times. The genes are TRBV7-2 and TRBJ2-7; no clear D gene. V shed 3 bases and J shed 1 base, with 7 bases lying between them. Germline CDR1 reads SGHTA; CDR2 reads FQGNSA. CDR3 length equals 13 residues. CDR3 residues: CASSLHISYEQYF. CDR3 nucleotide sequence: TGTGCCAGCAGCTTGCATATTTCCTACGAGCAGTACTTC. Together with reference TRBV7-2 and TRBJ2-7, the CDR3 gives the full variable domain: GAGVSQSPSNKVTEKGKDVELRCDPISGHTALYWYRQSLGQGLEFLIYFQGNSAPDKSGLPSDRFSAERTGGSVSTLTIQRTQQEDSAVYLCASSLHISYEQYFGPGTRLTVT.

This clone was observed a few times. V gene TRBV6-5 combines with J gene TRBJ2-7, with 7 bases matching TRBD1. From germline, CDR1 is MNHEY and CDR2 SVGAGI. Trimming at V came to 0 bases and at J to 6 bases, leaving 8 bases not matched to a gene. The CDR3 runs to 15 residues. CDR3 nucleotide sequence: TGTGCCAGCAGTTACTCCCGGACAGGCCTAGGCGAGCAGTACTTC. This translates into CASSYSRTGLGEQYF.

The genes are TRBV4-1 and TRBJ2-3, with 7 positions matching TRBD2. This CDR3 contains 17 residues. Germline CDR1 MGHRA, CDR2 YSYEKL. V was clipped by 1 base and J by 5 bases; unmatched bases: 12. The CDR3 reads CASSQALLATWRDTQYF. Here the CDR3 DNA reads TGCGCCAGCAGCCAAGCCTTACTAGCGACCTGGCGAGATACGCAGTATTTT.

This chain connects TRBV2 to TRBJ1-3; D gene unclear. CDR3 length: 16 residues. V was cut by 3 bases and J by 2 bases, with 14 bases left in between. Looked up from germline, CDR1 is SNHLY and CDR2 is FYNNEI. CDR3 residues: CASSDPVLIPGNTIYF. The DNA of the CDR3 is TGTGCCAGCAGTGACCCGGTTTTAATCCCTGGAAACACCATATATTTT.

This CDR3 reads CASSLDVGEGETQYF. DNA for the CDR3: TGTGCCAGCAGCTTAGATGTGGGAGAGGGGGAGACCCAGTACTTC. The chain links TRBV7-9 to TRBJ2-5; the D gene could be TRBD1 or TRBD2 (5 bases each). Trimming removed 1 base at V and 5 bases at J, with 14 bases between. Germline CDR1 is SEHNR and CDR2 is FQNEAQ (reference sequence). The CDR3 extends over 15 amino acids.

The CDR3 sequence: CASRASGRAGDEQFF. The CDR3 nucleotides read TGTGCCAGCAGGGCTAGCGGGAGGGCCGGGGATGAGCAGTTCTTC. This chain joins TRBV11-3 and TRBJ2-1, with 12 bases matching TRBD2. V lost 6 bases and J lost 8; bases outside the gene matches: 8. The CDR3 is 15 residues long. The germline CDR1 and CDR2 sequences are SGHNT and YENEEA.

V gene TRBV29-1 combines with J gene TRBJ1-1; D unclear. Germline V gene lookup returns CDR1 SQVTM and CDR2 ANQGSEA. This CDR3 spans 13 amino acids. Trimming removed 4 bases from V and 6 bases from J, with 15 bases in between. The CDR3: CSVARREVAEAFF. The DNA of the CDR3 is TGCAGCGTTGCACGTAGGGAGGTTGCTGAAGCTTTCTTT.

The gene calls are TRBV7-9 and TRBJ2-7, with TRBD1 matching 12 bases. V shed 4 bases and J 5 bases; nucleotides not matched to a gene: 6. Germline CDR1 SEHNR, CDR2 FQNEAQ (reference sequence). CDR3 length: 15 amino acids. CDR3 amino acids: CASSWGQGASDEQYF. The CDR3 region has the DNA TGTGCCAGCAGCTGGGGACAGGGGGCGTCCGACGAGCAGTACTTC.

This sequence joins TRBV21-1 and TRBJ2-3; the D call of TRBD2 is as the table states it, not checked on the DNA. TRBV21-1 corresponds to a pseudogene. This CDR3 comprises 17 residues. CDR3 coding DNA: TGTGCCAGCAGCAAAGCTCTAGCGGGAGGTGGCACAGATACGCAGTATTTT. Its protein product is CASSKALAGGGTDTQYF.

V usage is TRBV11-2 and J usage is TRBJ2-7; D is undetermined. This CDR3 spans 12 amino acids. The ends were cut back, 5 bases at V and 5 bases at J, with 10 bases in the middle. Germline V CDR1 and CDR2: SGHAT, FQNNGV. For the CDR3, the DNA is TGTGCCAGCAGCCCAGTGGGGAACGAGCAGTACTTC. Translation gives CASSPVGNEQYF.

This chain links TRBV4-1 with TRBJ2-1, with 8 bases aligning to TRBD2. The CDR3 contains 18 residues. CDR1 is MGHRA, CDR2 YSYEKL, per germline. V lost 0 bases and J lost 6; bases outside the gene matches: 13. The DNA for the CDR3 is TGCGCCAGCAGCCAAGATGGGGGAAAGCGGGAGAAAATCAATGAGCAGTTCTTC. Translation gives CASSQDGGKREKINEQFF.

CDR3 coding DNA: TGTGCCAGCAGAAGGAACTTAAAAGAGACCCAGTACTTC. It specifies CASRRNLKETQYF. V and J are TRBV28 and TRBJ2-5; D is undetermined. CDR1 and CDR2 (germline): MDHEN, SYDVKM. The CDR3 runs 13 residues. V lost 6 bases to trimming and J lost 3 bases, with 11 bases between them.

The V call is TRBV27, the J call TRBJ2-5, with a tentative D call TRBD1 (5 bases). The CDR3 has 14 amino acids. Germline CDR1 is MNHEY and CDR2 is SMNVEV (reference sequence). V was cut by 6 bases and J by 4 bases, with 15 bases left in between. The DNA for the CDR3 is TGTGCCAGCAGCCAGGGATTCGCCGCAGAGACCCAGTACTTC. Protein sequence: CASSQGFAAETQYF.

The chain has TRBV6-1 and TRBJ1-2; 8 bases are shared with TRBD1. This CDR3 has 13 residues. V gave up 5 bases and J gave up 8 bases; unmatched junction bases: 7. Germline CDR1 MNHNS, CDR2 SASEGT. Written as DNA, the CDR3 is TGTGCCAGCAGTACGACAGGGGCTCAGGGCTACACCTTC. Translating it yields CASSTTGAQGYTF.

This clone is a singleton in its sample. J is TRBJ1-2 and V is TRBV6-6; D not resolved. Trimming shortened V by 2 bases and J by 6 bases, and 10 bases separated the two germline ends. The CDR3 has 13 residues. From germline, CDR1 is MNHNY and CDR2 SVGAGI (reference sequence). The CDR3: CASSYLERHGYTF. Written as DNA, the CDR3 is TGTGCCAGCAGTTACCTGGAGCGGCATGGCTACACCTTC.

This sequence joins TRBV21-1 and TRBJ1-4; no check of the table's D call, TRBD1, against the DNA was made. TRBV21-1 is marked as a pseudogene. This CDR3 spans 12 amino acids. CDR3 loop: CADGQSNEKLFF. Here the CDR3 DNA reads TGTGCCGACGGACAGAGTAATGAAAAACTGTTTTTT.

The chain recombines TRBV19 with TRBJ2-7, with 13 bases fitting TRBD2. Germline CDR1 reads LNHDA; CDR2 reads SQIVND (reference sequence). Germline trimming cut 6 bases from V and 1 base from J; bases unmatched to any gene: 6. The CDR3 length is 16 residues. CDR3 residues: CASRLAGGTGSYEQYF. In DNA form, the CDR3 reads TGTGCCAGTAGACTAGCGGGAGGGACGGGTTCCTACGAGCAGTACTTC. Full variable domain (rest looked up from reference TRBV19 and TRBJ2-7): DGGITQSPKYLFRKEGQNVTLSCEQNLNHDAMYWYRQDPGQGLRLIYYSQIVNDFQKGDIAEGYSVSREKKESFPLTVTSAQKNPTAFYLCASRLAGGTGSYEQYFGPGTRLTVT.

This chain uses TRBV6-5 with TRBJ1-3; TRBD1 is a possible D gene (5 bases). With 2 bases removed from V and 4 bases from J, the gap between germline ends came to 12 bases. Looked up from germline, CDR1 is MNHEY and CDR2 is SVGAGI. CDR3 length: 15 amino acids. The CDR3 region is CASSYASGNGNTIYF. The CDR3 nucleotides read TGTGCCAGCAGTTACGCGTCAGGGAACGGAAACACCATATATTTT.

On this clone itself: At the DNA level, this CDR3 is encoded by other sequences in the same sample as well. The chain's CDR3 is CASSFTSVSYEQYF. The CDR3 bases are TGTGCCAGCAGCTTTACTAGCGTCAGCTACGAGCAGTACTTC. J is TRBJ2-7 and V is TRBV7-9, with 7 bases fitting TRBD2. The J segment lost 3 bases and the V segment lost 3 bases, leaving 5 bases of the junction unmatched. This CDR3 is built from 14 residues. In germline, CDR1 is SEHNR, CDR2 FQNEAQ (reference sequence).

The chain carries TRBV9 and TRBJ2-7; 11 positions agree with TRBD2. CDR3 size: 15 residues. Germline CDR1 SGDLS, CDR2 YYNGEE. The ends lost 2 bases at V and 3 bases at J; junction bases unmatched: 4. CDR3 nucleotide sequence: TGTGCCAGCAGCGTTTCCGGGACTAGCGGCTACGAGCAGTACTTC. Its protein is CASSVSGTSGYEQYF.